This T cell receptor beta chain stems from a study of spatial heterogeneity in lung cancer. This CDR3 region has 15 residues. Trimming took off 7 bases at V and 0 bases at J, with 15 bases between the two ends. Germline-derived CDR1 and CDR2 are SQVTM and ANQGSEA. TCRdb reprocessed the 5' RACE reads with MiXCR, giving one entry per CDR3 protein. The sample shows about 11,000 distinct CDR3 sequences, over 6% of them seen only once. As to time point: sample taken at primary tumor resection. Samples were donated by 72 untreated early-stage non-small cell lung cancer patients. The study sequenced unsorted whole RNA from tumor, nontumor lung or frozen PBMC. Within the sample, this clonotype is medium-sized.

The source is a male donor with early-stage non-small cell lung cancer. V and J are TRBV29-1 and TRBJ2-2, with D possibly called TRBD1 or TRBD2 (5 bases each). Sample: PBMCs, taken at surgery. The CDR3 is CSASLGTTNTGELFF. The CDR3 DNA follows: TGCAGCGCCAGCCTAGGGACCACGAACACCGGGGAGCTGTTTTTT.